The clone carrying this T cell receptor (beta chain) was recorded a few times. This entry is derived from a study of neurological immune-mediated disorders. 2 million PBMCs stored at -80 C were the source of the unsorted libraries. Germline-derived CDR1 and CDR2 are MNHEY and SVGAGI. The CDR3 has 14 residues. V lost 0 bases, J lost 5 bases, and 8 bases lay in between. Synthesis of cDNA used 5'RACE (with 10-nucleotide random UMIs). TCRdb fed the 5' RACE reads into MiXCR, producing one record per CDR3 protein. The table lists under 25,000 distinct CDR3 sequences, 2.6% of them singletons. The specimen was PBMCs. The rearrangement links TRBV6-5 to TRBJ2-4, with a possible D match to TRBD1 (5 bases). The TCR was taken from a woman aged 18 to 35 with multiple sclerosis. The CDR3 DNA reads as TGTGCCAGCAGTTACTCCCCGACAGAAAACATTCAGTACTTC. This gives the protein CASSYSPTENIQYF.